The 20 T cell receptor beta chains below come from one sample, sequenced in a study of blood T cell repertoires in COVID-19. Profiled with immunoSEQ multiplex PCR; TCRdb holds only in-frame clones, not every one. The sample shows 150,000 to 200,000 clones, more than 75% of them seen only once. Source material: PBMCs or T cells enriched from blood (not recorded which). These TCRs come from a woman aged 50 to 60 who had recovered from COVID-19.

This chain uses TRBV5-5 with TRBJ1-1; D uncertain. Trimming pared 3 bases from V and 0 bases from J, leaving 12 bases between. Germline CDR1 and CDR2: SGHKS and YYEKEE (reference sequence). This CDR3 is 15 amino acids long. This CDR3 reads CASSSREVMNTEAFF. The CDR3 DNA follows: TGTGCCAGCAGCTCTCGGGAGGTCATGAACACTGAAGCTTTCTTT.

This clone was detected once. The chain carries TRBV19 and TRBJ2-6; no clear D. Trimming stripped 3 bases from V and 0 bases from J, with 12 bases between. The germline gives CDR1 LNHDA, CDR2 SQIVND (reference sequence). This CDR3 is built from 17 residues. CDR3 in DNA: TGTGCCAGTAGTATCGCAGGTGCAAACTCTGGGGCCAACGTCCTGACTTTC. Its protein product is CASSIAGANSGANVLTF.

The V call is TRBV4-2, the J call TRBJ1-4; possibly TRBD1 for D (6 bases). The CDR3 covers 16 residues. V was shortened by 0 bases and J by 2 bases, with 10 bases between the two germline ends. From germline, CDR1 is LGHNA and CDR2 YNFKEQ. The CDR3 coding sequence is TGTGCCAGCAGCCAAGATTCGAGGGGGACTAATGAAAAACTGTTTTTT. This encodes CASSQDSRGTNEKLFF.

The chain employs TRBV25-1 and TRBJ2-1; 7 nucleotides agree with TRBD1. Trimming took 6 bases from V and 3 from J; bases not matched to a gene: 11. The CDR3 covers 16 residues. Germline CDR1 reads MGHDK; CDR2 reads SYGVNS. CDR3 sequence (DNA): TGTGCCAGCAGCAGACAGGGTATATCCCTCTACAATGAGCAGTTCTTC. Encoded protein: CASSRQGISLYNEQFF.

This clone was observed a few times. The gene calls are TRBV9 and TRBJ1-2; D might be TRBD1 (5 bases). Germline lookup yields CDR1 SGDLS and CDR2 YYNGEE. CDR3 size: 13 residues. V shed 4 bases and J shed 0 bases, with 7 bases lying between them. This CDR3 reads CASSPGPNYGYTF. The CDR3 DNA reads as TGTGCCAGCAGCCCAGGGCCTAACTATGGCTACACCTTC.

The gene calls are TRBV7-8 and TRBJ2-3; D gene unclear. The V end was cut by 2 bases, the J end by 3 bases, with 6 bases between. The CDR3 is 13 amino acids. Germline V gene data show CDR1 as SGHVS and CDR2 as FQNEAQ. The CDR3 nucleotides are TGTGCCAGCAGCTTACTACGGACAGATACGCAGTATTTT. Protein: CASSLLRTDTQYF. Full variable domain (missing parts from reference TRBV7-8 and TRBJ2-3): GAGVSQSPRYKVAKRGQDVALRCDPISGHVSLFWYQQALGQGPEFLTYFQNEAQLDKSGLPSDRFFAERPEGSVSTLKIQRTQQEDSAVYLCASSLLRTDTQYFGPGTRLTVL.

CDR3 nucleotide sequence: TGTGCCCACCGGGACAGGGGGCGAACAGATACGCAGTATTTT. Translated, it gives CAHRDRGRTDTQYF. The chain couples TRBV10-3 to TRBJ2-3, with TRBD1 matching over 12 bases. The CDR3 length is 14 residues. The germline V gene encodes CDR1 ENHRY and CDR2 SYGVKD. V was pared by 11 bases and J by 3 bases, with 6 bases of the junction left unmatched.

CDR3 nucleotide sequence: TGTGCCAGTAGTATAGACGGGACAGCTTACACAGATACGCAGTATTTT. Translated: CASSIDGTAYTDTQYF. The V and J genes are TRBV19 and TRBJ2-3, with 7 bases lining up with TRBD1. The germline CDR1 and CDR2 sequences are LNHDA and SQIVND (reference sequence). Losses at the gene ends were 0 bases for V and 2 bases for J; bases not matched to a gene: 5. This CDR3 region has 16 residues.

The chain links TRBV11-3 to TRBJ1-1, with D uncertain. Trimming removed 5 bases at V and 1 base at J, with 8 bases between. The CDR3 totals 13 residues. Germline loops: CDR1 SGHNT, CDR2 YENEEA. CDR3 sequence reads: CASSTWRNTEAFF. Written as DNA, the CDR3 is TGTGCCAGCAGCACTTGGAGGAACACTGAAGCTTTCTTT.

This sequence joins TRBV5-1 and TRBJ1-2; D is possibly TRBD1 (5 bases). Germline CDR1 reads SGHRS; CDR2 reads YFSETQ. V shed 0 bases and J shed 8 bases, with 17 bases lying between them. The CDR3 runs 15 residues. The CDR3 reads CASSLGWGTGYGYTF. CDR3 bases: TGCGCCAGCAGCTTGGGATGGGGGACTGGCTACGGCTACACCTTC.

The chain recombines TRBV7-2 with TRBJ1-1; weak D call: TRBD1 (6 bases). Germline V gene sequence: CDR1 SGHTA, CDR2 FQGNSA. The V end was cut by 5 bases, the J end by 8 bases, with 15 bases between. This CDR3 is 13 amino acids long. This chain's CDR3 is CASSLRTVLEAFF. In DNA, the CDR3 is TGTGCCAGCAGCCTCCGGACAGTATTAGAAGCTTTCTTT.

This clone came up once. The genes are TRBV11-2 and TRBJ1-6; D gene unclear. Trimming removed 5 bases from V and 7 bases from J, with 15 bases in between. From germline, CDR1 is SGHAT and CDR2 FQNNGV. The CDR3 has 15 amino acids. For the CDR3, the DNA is TGTGCCAGCAGCAAATTTCGTAACGGGAATTCACCCCTCCACTTT. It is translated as CASSKFRNGNSPLHF.

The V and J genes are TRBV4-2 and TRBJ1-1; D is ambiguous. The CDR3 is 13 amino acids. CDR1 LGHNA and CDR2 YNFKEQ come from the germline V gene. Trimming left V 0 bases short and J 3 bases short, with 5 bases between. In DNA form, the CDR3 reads TGTGCCAGCAGCCAAGACAGATACACTGAAGCTTTCTTT. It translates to CASSQDRYTEAFF.

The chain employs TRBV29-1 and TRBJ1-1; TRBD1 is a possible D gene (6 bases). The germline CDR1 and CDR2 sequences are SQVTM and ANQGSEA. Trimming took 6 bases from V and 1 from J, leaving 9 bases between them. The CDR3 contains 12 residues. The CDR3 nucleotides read TGCAGCGTAGGACAGACGAACACTGAAGCTTTCTTT. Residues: CSVGQTNTEAFF.

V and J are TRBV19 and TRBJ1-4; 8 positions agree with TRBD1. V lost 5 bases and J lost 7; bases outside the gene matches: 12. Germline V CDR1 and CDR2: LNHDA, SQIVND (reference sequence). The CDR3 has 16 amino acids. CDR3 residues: CASSERTGIVPEKLFF. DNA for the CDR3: TGTGCCAGTAGTGAAAGGACAGGGATCGTCCCTGAAAAACTGTTTTTT.

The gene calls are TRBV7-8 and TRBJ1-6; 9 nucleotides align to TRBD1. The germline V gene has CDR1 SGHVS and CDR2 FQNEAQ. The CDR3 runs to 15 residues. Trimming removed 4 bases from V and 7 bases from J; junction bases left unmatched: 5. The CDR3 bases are TGTGCCAGCAGCTCCCGGGACAGGGTAAATTCACCCCTCCACTTT. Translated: CASSSRDRVNSPLHF.

The CDR3 loop reads CSASVPQGKVDEQYF. The CDR3 DNA follows: TGCAGTGCTAGTGTGCCGCAGGGGAAAGTGGACGAGCAGTACTTC. The rearrangement uses TRBV20-1 and TRBJ2-7; D might be TRBD1 (6 bases). CDR1 and CDR2 from the germline V gene are DFQATT and SNEGSKA (reference sequence). This CDR3 is 15 amino acids long. Trimming pared 3 bases from V and 5 bases from J, leaving 20 bases between.

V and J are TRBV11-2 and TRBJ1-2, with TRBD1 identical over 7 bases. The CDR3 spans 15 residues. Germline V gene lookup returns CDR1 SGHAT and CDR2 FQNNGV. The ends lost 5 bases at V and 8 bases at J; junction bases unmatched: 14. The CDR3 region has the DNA TGTGCCAGCAGCCCCTCCCCGACAGGGAACTTGGGCTACACCTTC. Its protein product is CASSPSPTGNLGYTF. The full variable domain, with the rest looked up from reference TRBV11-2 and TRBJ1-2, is EAGVAQSPRYKIIEKRQSVAFWCNPISGHATLYWYQQILGQGPKLLIQFQNNGVVDDSQLPKDRFSAERLKGVDSTLKIQPAKLEDSAVYLCASSPSPTGNLGYTFGSGTRLTVV.

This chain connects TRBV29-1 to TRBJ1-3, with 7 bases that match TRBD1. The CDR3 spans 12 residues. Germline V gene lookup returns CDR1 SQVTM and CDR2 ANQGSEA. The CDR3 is CSYGTDGNTIYF. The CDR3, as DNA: TGCAGTTATGGGACAGATGGAAACACCATATATTTT.

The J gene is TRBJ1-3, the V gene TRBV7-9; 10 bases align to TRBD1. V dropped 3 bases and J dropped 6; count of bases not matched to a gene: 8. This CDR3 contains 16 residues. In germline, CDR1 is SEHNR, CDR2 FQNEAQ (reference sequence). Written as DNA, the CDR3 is TGTGCCAGCAGCTTCGGGACAGGGGTATTTACAAACACCATATATTTT. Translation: CASSFGTGVFTNTIYF.